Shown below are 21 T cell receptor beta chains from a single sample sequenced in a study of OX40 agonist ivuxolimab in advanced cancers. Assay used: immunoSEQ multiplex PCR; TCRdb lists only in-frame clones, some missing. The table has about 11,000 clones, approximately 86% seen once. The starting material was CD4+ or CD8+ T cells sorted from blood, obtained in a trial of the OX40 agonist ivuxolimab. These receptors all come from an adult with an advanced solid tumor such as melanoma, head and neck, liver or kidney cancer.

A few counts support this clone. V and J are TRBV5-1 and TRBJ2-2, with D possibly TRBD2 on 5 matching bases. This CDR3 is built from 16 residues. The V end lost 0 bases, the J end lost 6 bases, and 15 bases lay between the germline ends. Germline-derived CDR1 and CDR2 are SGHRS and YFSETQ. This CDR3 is CASSLEGRGFAGELFF. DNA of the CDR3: TGCGCCAGCAGCTTGGAAGGTCGGGGATTCGCCGGGGAGCTGTTTTTT.

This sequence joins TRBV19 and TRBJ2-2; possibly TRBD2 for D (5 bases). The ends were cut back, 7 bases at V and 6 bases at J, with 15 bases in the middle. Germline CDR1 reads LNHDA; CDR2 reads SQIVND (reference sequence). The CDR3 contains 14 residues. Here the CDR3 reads CASIEGWVAGELFF. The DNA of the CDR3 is TGTGCCAGTATAGAGGGATGGGTCGCCGGGGAGCTGTTTTTT.

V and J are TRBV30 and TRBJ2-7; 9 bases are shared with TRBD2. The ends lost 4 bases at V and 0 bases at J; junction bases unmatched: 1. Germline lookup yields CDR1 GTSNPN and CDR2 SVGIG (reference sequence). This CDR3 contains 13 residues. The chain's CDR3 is CAWTSGVSYEQYF. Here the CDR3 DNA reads TGTGCCTGGACTAGCGGGGTCTCCTACGAGCAGTACTTC.

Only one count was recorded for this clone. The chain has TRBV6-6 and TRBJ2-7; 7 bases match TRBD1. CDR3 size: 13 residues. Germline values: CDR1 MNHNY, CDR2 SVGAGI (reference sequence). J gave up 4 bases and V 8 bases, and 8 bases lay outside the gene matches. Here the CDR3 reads CASRQGHQYEQYF. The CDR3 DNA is TGTGCCAGCCGACAGGGCCACCAGTACGAGCAGTACTTC.

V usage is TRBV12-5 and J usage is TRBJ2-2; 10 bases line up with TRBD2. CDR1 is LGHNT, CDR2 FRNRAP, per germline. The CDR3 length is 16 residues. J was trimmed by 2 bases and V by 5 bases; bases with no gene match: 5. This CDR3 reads CASGNVAGGNTGELFF. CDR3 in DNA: TGTGCTAGTGGTAATGTAGCGGGAGGTAACACCGGGGAGCTGTTTTTT.

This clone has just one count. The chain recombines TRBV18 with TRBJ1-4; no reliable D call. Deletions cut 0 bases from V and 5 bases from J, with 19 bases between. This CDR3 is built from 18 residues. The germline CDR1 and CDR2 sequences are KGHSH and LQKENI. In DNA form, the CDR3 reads TGTGCCAGCTCACCACCGGTGATTGGATTGGGCCCGAATGAAAAACTGTTTTTT. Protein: CASSPPVIGLGPNEKLFF.

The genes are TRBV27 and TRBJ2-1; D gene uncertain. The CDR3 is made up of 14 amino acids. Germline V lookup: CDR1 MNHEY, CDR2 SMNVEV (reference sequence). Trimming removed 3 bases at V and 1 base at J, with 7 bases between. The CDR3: CASSFLGSYNEQFF. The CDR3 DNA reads TGTGCCAGCAGTTTTTTAGGTTCCTACAATGAGCAGTTCTTC.

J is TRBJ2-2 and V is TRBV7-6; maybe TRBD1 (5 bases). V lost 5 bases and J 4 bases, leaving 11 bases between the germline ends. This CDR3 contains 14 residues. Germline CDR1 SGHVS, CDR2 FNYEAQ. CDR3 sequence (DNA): TGTGCCAGCAGCCTCGCAGGGTTCACCGGGGAGCTGTTTTTT. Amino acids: CASSLAGFTGELFF.

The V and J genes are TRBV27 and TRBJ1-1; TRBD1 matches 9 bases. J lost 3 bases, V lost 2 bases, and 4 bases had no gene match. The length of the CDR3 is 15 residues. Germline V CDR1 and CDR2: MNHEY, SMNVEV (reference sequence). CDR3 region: CASSLRQGGDTEAFF. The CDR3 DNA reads TGTGCCAGCAGTTTAAGACAGGGGGGGGACACTGAAGCTTTCTTT.

CDR3 coding DNA: TGCGCCAGCAGCCAAGTTGTTCGGGACAACTATGGCTACACCTTC. Protein sequence: CASSQVVRDNYGYTF. The rearrangement uses TRBV4-1 and TRBJ1-2; possible D gene TRBD1, 5 bases. Trimming took 1 base from V and 2 from J, leaving 11 bases between them. The CDR3 loop spans 15 amino acids. Germline-derived CDR1 and CDR2 are MGHRA and YSYEKL.

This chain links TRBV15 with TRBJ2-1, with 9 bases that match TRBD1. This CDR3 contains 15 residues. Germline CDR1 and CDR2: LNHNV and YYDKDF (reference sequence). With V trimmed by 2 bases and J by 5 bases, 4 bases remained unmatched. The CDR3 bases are TGTGCCACCAGCAGACCGACAGGGGGACACAATGAGCAGTTCTTC. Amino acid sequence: CATSRPTGGHNEQFF.

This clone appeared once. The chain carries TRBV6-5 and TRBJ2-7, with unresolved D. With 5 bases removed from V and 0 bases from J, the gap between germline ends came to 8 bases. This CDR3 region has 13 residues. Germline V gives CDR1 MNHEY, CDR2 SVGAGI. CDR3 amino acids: CASSPPNSYEQYF. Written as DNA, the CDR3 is TGTGCCAGCAGTCCCCCCAACTCCTACGAGCAGTACTTC.

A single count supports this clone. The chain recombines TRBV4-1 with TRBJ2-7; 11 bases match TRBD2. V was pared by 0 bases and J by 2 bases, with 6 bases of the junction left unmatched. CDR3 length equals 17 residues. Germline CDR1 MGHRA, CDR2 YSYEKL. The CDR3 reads CASSQDAGTSGAYEQYF. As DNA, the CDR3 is TGCGCCAGCAGCCAAGATGCCGGGACTAGCGGTGCCTACGAGCAGTACTTC.

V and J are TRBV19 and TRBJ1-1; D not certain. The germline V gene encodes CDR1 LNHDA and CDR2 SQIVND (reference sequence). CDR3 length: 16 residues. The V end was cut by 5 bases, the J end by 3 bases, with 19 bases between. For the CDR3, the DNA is TGTGCCAGTAGTTCATTCGCCTTACAAGCGCACACTGAAGCTTTCTTT. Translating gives CASSSFALQAHTEAFF.

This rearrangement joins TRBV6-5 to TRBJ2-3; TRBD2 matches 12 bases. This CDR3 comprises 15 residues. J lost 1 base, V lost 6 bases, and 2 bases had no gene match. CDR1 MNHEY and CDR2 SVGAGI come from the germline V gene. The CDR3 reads CASSRLAGGTDTQYF. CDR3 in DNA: TGTGCCAGCAGCAGACTAGCGGGGGGCACAGATACGCAGTATTTT.

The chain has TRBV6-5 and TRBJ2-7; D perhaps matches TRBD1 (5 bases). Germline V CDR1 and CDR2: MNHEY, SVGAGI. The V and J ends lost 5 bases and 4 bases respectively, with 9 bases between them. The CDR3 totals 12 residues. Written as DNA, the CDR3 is TGTGCCAGCAGTCATGACAGTTACGAGCAGTACTTC. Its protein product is CASSHDSYEQYF.

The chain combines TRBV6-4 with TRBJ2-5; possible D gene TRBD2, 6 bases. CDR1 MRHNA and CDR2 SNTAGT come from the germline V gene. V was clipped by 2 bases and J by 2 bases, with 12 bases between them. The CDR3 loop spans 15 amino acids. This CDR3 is CASSDQAGTQETQYF. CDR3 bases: TGTGCCAGCAGTGACCAGGCAGGGACTCAAGAGACCCAGTACTTC.

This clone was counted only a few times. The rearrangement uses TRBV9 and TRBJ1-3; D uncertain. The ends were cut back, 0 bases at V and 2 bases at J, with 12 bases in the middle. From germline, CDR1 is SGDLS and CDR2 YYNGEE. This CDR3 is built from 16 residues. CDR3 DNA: TGTGCCAGCAGCGTAGCTTATAGGGCGACTGGAAACACCATATATTTT. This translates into CASSVAYRATGNTIYF.

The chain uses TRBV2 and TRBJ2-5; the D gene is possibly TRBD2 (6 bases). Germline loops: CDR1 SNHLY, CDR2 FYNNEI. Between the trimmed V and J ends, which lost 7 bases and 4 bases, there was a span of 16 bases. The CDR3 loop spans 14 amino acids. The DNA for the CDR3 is TGTGCCAGCATCCTGGGGGGAGCGGGAGAGACCCAGTACTTC. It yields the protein CASILGGAGETQYF.

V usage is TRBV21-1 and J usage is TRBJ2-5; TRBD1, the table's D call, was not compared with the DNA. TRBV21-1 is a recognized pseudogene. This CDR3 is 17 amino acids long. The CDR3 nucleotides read TGTGCCAGCAGCAAATGCATTGGGACAAGGAACCAAGAGACCCAGTACTTC. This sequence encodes CASSKCIGTRNQETQYF.

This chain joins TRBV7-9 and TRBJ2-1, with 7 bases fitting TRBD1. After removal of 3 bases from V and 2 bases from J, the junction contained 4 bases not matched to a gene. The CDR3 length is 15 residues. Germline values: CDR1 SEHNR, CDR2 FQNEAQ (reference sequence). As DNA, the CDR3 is TGTGCCAGCAGCTTCGGAGACAGGGCCTACAATGAGCAGTTCTTC. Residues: CASSFGDRAYNEQFF.